The text below deals with one T cell receptor (beta chain). The CDR3 extends over 14 amino acids. With 3 bases removed from V and 9 bases from J, the gap between germline ends came to 20 bases. Germline lookup yields CDR1 DFQATT and CDR2 SNEGSKA (reference sequence). This entry belongs to a study of blood T cell repertoires in COVID-19. Study-wide context: Sites across the United States, Italy and Spain contributed samples from acute and convalescent COVID-19. Nucleic acid was either cDNA or gDNA, and it came from T cells, B-cell-depleted T cells, or PBMCs.

In the authors' methods: Amplification with reference gene primers provided the estimates of nucleated cell counts. Assay: immunoSEQ multiplex PCR; the TCRdb copy retains only in-frame clones and omits some. D and trimming come from the DNA, and the V and J calls and clone size come from that table. Of roughly 79,000 clones listed, around 88% are singletons. The material sequenced was peripheral blood. This receptor was taken from a woman older than 75 with active or convalescent COVID-19. The V and J genes are TRBV20-1 and TRBJ1-2, with D hard to call. The CDR3 DNA reads as TGCAGTGCTAGTGTGCGGGCAGAAGGTGAAAGCTACACCTTC. This gives the protein CSASVRAEGESYTF.